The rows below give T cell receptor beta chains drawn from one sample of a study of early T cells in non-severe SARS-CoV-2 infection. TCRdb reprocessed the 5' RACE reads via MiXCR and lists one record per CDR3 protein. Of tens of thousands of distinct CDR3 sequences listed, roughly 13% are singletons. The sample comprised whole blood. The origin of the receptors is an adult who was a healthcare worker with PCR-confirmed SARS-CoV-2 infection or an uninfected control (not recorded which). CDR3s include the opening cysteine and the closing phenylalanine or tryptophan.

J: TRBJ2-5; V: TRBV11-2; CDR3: CASSLVSAETQYF
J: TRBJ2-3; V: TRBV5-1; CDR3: CASSTGQGLSTDTQYF
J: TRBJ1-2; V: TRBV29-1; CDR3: CSVEKQGYGYTF
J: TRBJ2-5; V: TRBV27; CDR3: CASSPTSYQETQYF
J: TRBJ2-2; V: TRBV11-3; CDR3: CASSFGAGELFF
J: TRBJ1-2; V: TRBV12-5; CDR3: CASLPGGAFNYGYTF
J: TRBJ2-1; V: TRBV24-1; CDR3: CATSDTGNNEQFF
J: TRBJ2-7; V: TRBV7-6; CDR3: CASSTTSGLDEQYF
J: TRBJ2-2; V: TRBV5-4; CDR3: CASAIPNTGELFF
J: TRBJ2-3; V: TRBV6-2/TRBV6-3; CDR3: CASRSTSETDTQYF
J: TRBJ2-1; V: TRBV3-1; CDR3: CASSQDGSDEQFF
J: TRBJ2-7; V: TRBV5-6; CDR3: CASSLLRSEQYF
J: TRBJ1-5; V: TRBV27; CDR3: CASSSGGDQPQHF
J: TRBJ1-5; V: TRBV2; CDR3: CASSEAGGSQPQHF
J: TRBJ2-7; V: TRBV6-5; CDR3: CASSSPGRKFYEQYF
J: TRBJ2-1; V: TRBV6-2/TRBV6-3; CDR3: CASSSSHDYNEQFF
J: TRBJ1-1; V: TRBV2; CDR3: CASMRGYAEAFF
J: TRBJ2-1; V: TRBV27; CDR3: CASSFDRGLGNEQFF
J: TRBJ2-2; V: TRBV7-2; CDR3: CASRAPGTSGLGELFF
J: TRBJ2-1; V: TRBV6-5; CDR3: CASSYSGGRAYNEQFF
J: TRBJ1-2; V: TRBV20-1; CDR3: CSAREQSIYGYTF
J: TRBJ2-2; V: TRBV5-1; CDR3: CASSSDREGGELFF
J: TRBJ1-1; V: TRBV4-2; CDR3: CASSPRDLNTEAFF
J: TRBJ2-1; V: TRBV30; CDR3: CACPKGRYPYNEQFF